Below, 10 T cell receptor beta chains from the same sample are listed, as sequenced in a study of T cell responses to AZD1222 COVID-19 vaccine. TCRdb keeps only in-frame clones here, not all; method: immunoSEQ multiplex PCR. The repertoire holds fewer than 150,000 clones, with less than 95% as singletons. The sample was peripheral blood, taken on day 0 of AZD1222 vaccination. These TCRs come from an adult in good health.

V usage is TRBV19 and J usage is TRBJ2-4; possibly TRBD1 for D (5 bases). The CDR3 spans 19 residues. The germline CDR1 and CDR2 sequences are LNHDA and SQIVND (reference sequence). V lost 3 bases, J lost 2 bases, and 23 bases lay in between. This chain's CDR3 is CASSISSRGSDKTKNIQYF. CDR3 sequence (DNA): TGTGCCAGTAGTATTTCGTCTAGGGGATCGGATAAAACCAAAAACATTCAGTACTTC.

This clone was detected only once. V usage is TRBV7-2 and J usage is TRBJ2-1; 13 bases are a match to TRBD2. The CDR3 contains 16 residues. Germline loops: CDR1 SGHTA, CDR2 FQGNSA. V gave up 5 bases and J gave up 0 bases; unmatched junction bases: 1. CDR3 sequence (DNA): TGTGCCAGCAGCCGGACTAGCGGGAGCTCCTACAATGAGCAGTTCTTC. Amino acid sequence: CASSRTSGSSYNEQFF.

The chain links TRBV19 to TRBJ2-6, with D possibly matching TRBD1 (6 bases). Germline loops: CDR1 LNHDA, CDR2 SQIVND (reference sequence). V was clipped by 5 bases and J by 0 bases, with 14 bases between them. This CDR3 is built from 17 residues. Here the CDR3 DNA reads TGTGCCAGTAGTGAGAAGGGGGACATCTCTGGGGCCAACGTCCTGACTTTC. Protein sequence: CASSEKGDISGANVLTF.

J is TRBJ2-1 and V is TRBV6-5; D is possibly TRBD2 (7 bases). CDR1 is MNHEY, CDR2 SVGAGI, per germline. Deletions cut 10 bases from V and 4 bases from J, with 14 bases between. This CDR3 region has 13 residues. CDR3 DNA: TGTGCCATCTCGGGGGGCCCTTACAATGAGCAGTTCTTC. As protein: CAISGGPYNEQFF.

The rearrangement links TRBV7-8 to TRBJ1-1; TRBD1 aligns across 12 bases. V was clipped by 6 bases and J by 8 bases; unmatched bases: 10. The CDR3 spans 15 residues. Germline CDR1 and CDR2: SGHVS and FQNEAQ. The CDR3 is CASRETGQGAGEAFF. Written as DNA, the CDR3 is TGTGCCAGCAGAGAGACGGGACAGGGGGCGGGGGAAGCTTTCTTT.

This clone was observed a handful of times. The chain links TRBV19 to TRBJ2-7; 8 bases map to TRBD2. Per germline, CDR1 LNHDA and CDR2 SQIVND (reference sequence). The length of the CDR3 is 16 residues. Unmatched junction bases numbered 16, after V lost 6 bases and J lost 6 bases. DNA of the CDR3: TGTGCCAGTAGCGGGGGGGGCGGCGGAGTACGTATCGAGCAGTACTTC. Its translation is CASSGGGGGVRIEQYF.

The chain combines TRBV5-4 with TRBJ2-5; perhaps TRBD1 as D (6 bases). The V gene lost 5 bases and the J gene lost 0 bases, with 11 bases spanning the gap. The CDR3 consists of 14 residues. CDR1 and CDR2 (germline): SGHNT, YYREEE (reference sequence). The CDR3, as DNA: TGTGCCAGCAGGGACAGTACCCACCAAGAGACCCAGTACTTC. Its translation is CASRDSTHQETQYF.

V usage is TRBV18 and J usage is TRBJ2-2; D perhaps matches TRBD1 (5 bases). Germline values: CDR1 KGHSH, CDR2 LQKENI. The CDR3 has 18 residues. The V and J ends lost 5 bases and 5 bases respectively, with 24 bases between them. The CDR3 loop reads CASSALVSIMQGTGELFF. As DNA, the CDR3 is TGTGCCAGCTCAGCACTCGTCAGTATAATGCAGGGTACCGGGGAGCTGTTTTTT.

The chain combines TRBV24-1 with TRBJ2-2; D remains ambiguous. Trimming removed 8 bases at V and 6 bases at J, with 15 bases between. The CDR3 contains 14 residues. Germline loops: CDR1 KGHDR, CDR2 SFDVKD. CDR3 sequence reads: CATKGPRASGELFF. The CDR3, as DNA: TGTGCCACCAAGGGCCCCCGGGCTTCCGGGGAGCTGTTTTTT.

The chain has TRBV3-1 (or the pseudogene TRBV3-2) and TRBJ2-6; D is perhaps TRBD1 or TRBD2 (7 bases each). CDR3 length: 17 amino acids. Germline values: CDR1 LGHDT, CDR2 YNNKEL (reference sequence). Between the trimmed V and J ends, which lost 4 bases and 2 bases, there was a span of 15 bases. Here the CDR3 DNA reads TGTGCCAGCAGCCCGACAGGGAGGGGTGCTGGGGCCAACGTCCTGACTTTC. Protein: CASSPTGRGAGANVLTF.